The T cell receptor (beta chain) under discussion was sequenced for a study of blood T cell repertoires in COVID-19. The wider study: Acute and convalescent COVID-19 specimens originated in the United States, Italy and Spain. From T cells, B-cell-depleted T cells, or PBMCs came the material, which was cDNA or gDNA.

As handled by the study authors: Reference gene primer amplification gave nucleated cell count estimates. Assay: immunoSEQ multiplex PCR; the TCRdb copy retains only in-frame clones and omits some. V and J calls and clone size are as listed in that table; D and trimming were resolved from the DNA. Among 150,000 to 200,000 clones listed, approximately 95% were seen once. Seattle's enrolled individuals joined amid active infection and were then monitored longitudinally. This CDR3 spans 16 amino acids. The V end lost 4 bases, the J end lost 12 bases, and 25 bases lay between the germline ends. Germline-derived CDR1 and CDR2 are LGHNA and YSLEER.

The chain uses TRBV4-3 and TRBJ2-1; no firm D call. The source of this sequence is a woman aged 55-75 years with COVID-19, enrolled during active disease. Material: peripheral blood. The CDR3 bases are TGCGCCAGCAGCCCAAACGCTAGGTCCCCAAGAGGTGGGCAGTTCTTC. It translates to CASSPNARSPRGGQFF.